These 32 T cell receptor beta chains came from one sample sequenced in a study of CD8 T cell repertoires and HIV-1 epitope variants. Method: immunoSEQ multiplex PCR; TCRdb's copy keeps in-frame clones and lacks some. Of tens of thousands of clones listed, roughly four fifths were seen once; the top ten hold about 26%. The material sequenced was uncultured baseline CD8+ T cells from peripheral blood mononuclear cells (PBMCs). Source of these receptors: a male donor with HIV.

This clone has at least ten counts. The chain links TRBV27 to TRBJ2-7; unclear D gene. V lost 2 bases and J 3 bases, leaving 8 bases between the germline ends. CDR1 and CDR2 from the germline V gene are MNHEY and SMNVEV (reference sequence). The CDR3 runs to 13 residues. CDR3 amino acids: CASSLRALYEQYF. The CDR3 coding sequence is TGTGCCAGCAGTTTACGGGCCCTCTACGAGCAGTACTTC.

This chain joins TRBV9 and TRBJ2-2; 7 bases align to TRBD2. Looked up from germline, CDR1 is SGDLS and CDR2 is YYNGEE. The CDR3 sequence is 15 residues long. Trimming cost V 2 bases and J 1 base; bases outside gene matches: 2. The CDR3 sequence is CASSVPSGNTGELFF. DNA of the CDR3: TGTGCCAGCAGCGTGCCTAGCGGGAACACCGGGGAGCTGTTTTTT.

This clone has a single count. The CDR3 is CASSRIPAGDPDTQYF. CDR3 bases: TGTGCCAGCAGCCGAATTCCAGCGGGAGATCCAGATACGCAGTATTTT. The rearrangement uses TRBV6-6 and TRBJ2-3; 8 bases map to TRBD2. This CDR3 is built from 16 residues. Looked up from germline, CDR1 is MNHNY and CDR2 is SVGAGI (reference sequence). V lost 6 bases to trimming and J lost 4 bases; unmatched junction nucleotides: 12.

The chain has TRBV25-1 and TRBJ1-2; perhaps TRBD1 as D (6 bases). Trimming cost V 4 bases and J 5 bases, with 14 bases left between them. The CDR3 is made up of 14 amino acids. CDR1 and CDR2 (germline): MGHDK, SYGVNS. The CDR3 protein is CASSGTGTTYGYTF. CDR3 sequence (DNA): TGTGCCAGCAGTGGTACCGGGACAACTTATGGCTACACCTTC.

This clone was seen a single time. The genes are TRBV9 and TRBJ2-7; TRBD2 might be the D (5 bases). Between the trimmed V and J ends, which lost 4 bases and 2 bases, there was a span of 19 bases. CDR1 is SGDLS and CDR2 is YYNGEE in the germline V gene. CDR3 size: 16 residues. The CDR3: CASSSDEGAAAYEQYF. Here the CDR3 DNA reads TGTGCCAGCAGCTCAGATGAGGGAGCGGCGGCCTACGAGCAGTACTTC.

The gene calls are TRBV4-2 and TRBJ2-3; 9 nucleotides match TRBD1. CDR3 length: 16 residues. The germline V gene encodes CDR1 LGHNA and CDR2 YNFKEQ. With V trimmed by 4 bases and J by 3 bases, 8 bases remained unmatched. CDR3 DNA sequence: TGTGCCAGCAGCCCCTCCCCGGGACAGGGAACAGATACGCAGTATTTT. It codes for CASSPSPGQGTDTQYF.

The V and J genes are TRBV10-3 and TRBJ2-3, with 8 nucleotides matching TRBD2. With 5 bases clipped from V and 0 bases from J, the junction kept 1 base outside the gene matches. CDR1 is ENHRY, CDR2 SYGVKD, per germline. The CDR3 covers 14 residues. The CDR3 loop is CAISKRGSTDTQYF. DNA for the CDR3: TGTGCCATCAGTAAGCGGGGGAGCACAGATACGCAGTATTTT.

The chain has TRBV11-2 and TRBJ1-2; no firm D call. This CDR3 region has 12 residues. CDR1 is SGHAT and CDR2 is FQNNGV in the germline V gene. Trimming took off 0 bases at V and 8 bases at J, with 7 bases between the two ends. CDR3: CASSLEGNGYTF. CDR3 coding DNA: TGTGCCAGCAGCTTAGAGGGAAACGGCTACACCTTC.

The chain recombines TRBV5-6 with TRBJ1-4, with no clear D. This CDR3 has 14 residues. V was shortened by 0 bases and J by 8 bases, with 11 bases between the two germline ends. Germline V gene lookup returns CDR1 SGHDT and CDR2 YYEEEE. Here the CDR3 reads CASSLDVQGEKLFF. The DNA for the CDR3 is TGTGCCAGCAGCTTGGATGTTCAAGGGGAAAAACTGTTTTTT.

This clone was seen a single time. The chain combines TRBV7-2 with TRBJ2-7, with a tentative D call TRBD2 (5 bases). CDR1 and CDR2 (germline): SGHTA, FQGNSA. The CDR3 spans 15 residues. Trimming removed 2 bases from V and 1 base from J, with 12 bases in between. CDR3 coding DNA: TGTGCCAGCAGCTTATTTAGGTCGGGATCCTACGAGCAGTACTTC. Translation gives CASSLFRSGSYEQYF. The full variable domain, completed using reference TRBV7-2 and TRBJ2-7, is GAGVSQSPSNKVTEKGKDVELRCDPISGHTALYWYRQSLGQGLEFLIYFQGNSAPDKSGLPSDRFSAERTGGSVSTLTIQRTQQEDSAVYLCASSLFRSGSYEQYFGPGTRLTVT.

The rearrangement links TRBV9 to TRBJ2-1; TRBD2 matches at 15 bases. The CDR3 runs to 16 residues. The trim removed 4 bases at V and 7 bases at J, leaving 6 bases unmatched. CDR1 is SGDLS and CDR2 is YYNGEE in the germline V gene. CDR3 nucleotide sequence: TGTGCCAGCAGCATGGGACTAGCGGGGGGAGAAAATGAGCAGTTCTTC. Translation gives CASSMGLAGGENEQFF. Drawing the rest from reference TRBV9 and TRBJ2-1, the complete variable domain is DSGVTQTPKHLITATGQRVTLRCSPRSGDLSVYWYQQSLDQGLQFLIQYYNGEERAKGNILERFSAQQFPDLHSELNLSSLELGDSALYFCASSMGLAGGENEQFFGPGTRLTVL.

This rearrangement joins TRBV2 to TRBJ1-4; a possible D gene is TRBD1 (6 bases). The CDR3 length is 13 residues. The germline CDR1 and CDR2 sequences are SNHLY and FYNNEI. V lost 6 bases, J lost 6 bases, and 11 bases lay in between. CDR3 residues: CASSRGADEKLFF. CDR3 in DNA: TGTGCCAGCAGCAGGGGCGCGGATGAAAAACTGTTTTTT.

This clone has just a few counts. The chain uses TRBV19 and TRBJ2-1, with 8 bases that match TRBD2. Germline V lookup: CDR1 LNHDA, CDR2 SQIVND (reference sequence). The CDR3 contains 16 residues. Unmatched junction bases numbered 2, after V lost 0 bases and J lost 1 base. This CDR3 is CASSIEGGRSYNEQFF. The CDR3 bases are TGTGCCAGTAGTATAGAGGGCGGGAGGTCCTACAATGAGCAGTTCTTC.

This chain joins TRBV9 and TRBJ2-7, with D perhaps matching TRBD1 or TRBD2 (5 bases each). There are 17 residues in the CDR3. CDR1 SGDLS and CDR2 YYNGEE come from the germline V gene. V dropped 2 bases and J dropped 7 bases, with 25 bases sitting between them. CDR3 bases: TGTGCCAGCAGCGTTCTGCCGCCGGGACCGAGGCTAGATGAGCAGTACTTC. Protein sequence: CASSVLPPGPRLDEQYF.

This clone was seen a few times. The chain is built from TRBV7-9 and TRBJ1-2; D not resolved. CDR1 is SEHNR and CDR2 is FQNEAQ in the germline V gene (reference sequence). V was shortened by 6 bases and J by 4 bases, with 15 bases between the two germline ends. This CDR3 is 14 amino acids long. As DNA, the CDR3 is TGTGCCAGCAGTCCTCGGACCGGAGTCTATGGCTACACCTTC. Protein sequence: CASSPRTGVYGYTF.

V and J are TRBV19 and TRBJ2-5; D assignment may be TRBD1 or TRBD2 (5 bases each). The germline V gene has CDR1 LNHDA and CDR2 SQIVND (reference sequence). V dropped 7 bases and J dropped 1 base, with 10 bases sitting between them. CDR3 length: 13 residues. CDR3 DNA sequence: TGTGCCAGTACAGTGAGGGGCCAAGAGACCCAGTACTTC. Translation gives CASTVRGQETQYF.

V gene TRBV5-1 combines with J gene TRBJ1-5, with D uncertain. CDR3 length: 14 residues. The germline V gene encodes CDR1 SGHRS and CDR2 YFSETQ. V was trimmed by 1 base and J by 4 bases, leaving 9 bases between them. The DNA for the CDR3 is TGCGCCAGCAGCTTGTTGGACCGGAATCAGCCCCAGCATTTT. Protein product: CASSLLDRNQPQHF.

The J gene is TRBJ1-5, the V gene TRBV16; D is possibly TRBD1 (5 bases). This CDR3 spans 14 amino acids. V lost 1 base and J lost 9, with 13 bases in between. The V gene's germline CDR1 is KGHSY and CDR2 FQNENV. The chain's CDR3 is CASSQYGGSRPQHF. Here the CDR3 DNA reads TGTGCCAGCAGCCAATACGGGGGGAGTCGGCCCCAGCATTTT.

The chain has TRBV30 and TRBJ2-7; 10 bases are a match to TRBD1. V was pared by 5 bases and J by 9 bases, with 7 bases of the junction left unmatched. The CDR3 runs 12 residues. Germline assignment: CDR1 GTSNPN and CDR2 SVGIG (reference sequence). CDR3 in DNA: TGTGCCTGGGGACAGGGGGGAGTGGGGCAGTACTTC. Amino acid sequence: CAWGQGGVGQYF.

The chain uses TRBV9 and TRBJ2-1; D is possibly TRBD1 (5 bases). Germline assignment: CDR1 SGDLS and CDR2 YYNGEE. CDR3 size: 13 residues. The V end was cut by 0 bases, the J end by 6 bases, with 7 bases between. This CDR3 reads CASSVGQSNEQFF. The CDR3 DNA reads TGTGCCAGCAGCGTAGGACAGAGCAATGAGCAGTTCTTC.

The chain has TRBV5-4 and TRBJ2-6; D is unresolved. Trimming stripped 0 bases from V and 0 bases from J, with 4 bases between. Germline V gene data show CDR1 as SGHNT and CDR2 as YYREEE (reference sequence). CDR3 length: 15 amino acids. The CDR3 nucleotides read TGTGCCAGCAGCTTGGAAGGCTCTGGGGCCAACGTCCTGACTTTC. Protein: CASSLEGSGANVLTF. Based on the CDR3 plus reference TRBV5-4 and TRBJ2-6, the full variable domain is ETGVTQSPTHLIKTRGQQVTLRCSSQSGHNTVSWYQQALGQGPQFIFQYYREEENGRGNFPPRFSGLQFPNYSSELNVNALELDDSALYLCASSLEGSGANVLTFGAGSRLTVL.

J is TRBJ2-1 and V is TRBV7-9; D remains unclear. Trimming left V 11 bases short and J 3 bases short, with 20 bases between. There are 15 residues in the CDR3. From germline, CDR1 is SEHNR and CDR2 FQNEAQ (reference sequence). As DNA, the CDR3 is TGTGCCGACTCCGATGGTAGGGTGGGCTACAATGAGCAGTTCTTC. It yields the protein CADSDGRVGYNEQFF.

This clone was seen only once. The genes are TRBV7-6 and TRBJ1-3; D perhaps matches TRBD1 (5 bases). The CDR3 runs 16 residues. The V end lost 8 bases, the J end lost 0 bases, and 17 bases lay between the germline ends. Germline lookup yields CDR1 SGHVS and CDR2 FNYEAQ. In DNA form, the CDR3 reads TGTGCCAGCGTCCTAGGGACTGATAACTCTGGAAACACCATATATTTT. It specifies CASVLGTDNSGNTIYF.

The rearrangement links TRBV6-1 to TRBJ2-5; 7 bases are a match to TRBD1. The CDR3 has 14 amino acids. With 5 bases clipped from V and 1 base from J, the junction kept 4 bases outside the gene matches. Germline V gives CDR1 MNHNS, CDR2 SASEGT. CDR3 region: CASSKDRSQETQYF. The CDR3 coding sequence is TGTGCCAGCAGTAAGGACAGGTCCCAAGAGACCCAGTACTTC.

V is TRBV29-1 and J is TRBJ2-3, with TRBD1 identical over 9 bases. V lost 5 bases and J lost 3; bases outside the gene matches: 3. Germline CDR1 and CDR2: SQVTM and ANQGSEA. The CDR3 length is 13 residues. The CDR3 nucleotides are TGCAGCGTTTCGACAGGGGGAACAGATACGCAGTATTTT. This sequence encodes CSVSTGGTDTQYF.

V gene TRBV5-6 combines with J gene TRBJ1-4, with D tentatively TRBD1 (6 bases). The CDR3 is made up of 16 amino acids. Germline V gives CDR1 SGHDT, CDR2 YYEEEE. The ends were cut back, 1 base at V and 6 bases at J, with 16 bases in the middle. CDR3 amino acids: CASSLSSDSPDEKLFF. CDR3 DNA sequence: TGTGCCAGCAGCTTGAGTTCGGACAGTCCCGATGAAAAACTGTTTTTT. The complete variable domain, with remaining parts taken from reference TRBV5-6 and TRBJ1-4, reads DAGVTQSPTHLIKTRGQQVTLRCSPKSGHDTVSWYQQALGQGPQFIFQYYEEEERQRGNFPDRFSGHQFPNYSSELNVNALLLGDSALYLCASSLSSDSPDEKLFFGSGTQLSVL.

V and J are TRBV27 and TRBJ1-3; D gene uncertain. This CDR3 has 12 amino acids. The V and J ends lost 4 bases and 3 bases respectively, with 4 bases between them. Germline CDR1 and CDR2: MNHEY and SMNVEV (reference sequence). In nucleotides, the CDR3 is TGTGCCAGCAGTTCGGGTGGAAACACCATATATTTT. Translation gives CASSSGGNTIYF.

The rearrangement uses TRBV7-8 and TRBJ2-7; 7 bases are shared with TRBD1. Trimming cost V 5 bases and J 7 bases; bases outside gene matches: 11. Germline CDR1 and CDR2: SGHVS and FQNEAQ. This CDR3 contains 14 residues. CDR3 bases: TGTGCCAGCAGCCCTGACAGGGCTCCGAGGGAGCAGTACTTC. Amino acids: CASSPDRAPREQYF.

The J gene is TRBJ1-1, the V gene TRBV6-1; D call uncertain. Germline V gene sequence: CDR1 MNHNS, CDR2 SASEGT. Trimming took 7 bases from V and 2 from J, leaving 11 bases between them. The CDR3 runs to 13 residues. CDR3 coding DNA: TGTGCCAGCAAACGGAGCCCCAACACTGAAGCTTTCTTT. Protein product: CASKRSPNTEAFF.

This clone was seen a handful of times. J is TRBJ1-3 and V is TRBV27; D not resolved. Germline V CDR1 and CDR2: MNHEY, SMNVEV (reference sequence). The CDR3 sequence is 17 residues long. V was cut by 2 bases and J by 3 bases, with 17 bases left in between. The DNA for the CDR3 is TGTGCCAGCAGTTTAAATGGTCGGTCGGGGAGTGGAAACACCATATATTTT. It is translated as CASSLNGRSGSGNTIYF.

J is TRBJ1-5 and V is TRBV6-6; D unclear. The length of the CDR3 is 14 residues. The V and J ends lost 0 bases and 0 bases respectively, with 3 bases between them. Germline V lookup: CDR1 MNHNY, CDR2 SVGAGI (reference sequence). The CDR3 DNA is TGTGCCAGCAGTTACTCGAATAGCAATCAGCCCCAGCATTTT. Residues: CASSYSNSNQPQHF.

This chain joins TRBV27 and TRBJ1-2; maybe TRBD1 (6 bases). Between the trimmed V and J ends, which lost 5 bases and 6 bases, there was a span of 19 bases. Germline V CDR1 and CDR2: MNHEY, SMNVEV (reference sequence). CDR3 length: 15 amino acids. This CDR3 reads CASSGRERGNHGYTF. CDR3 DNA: TGTGCCAGCAGTGGAAGAGAAAGGGGGAACCATGGCTACACCTTC.